One and the same sample provided the 13 T cell receptor beta chains below, sequenced in a study of esophageal squamous cell carcinoma under preoperative chemotherapy. Regarding time point: before preoperative PTX-NDP chemotherapy. MiXCR, run by TCRdb on the PCR reads, gives a single entry per CDR3 protein. In the table there are 10,000 to 15,000 distinct CDR3 sequences, 45% to 55% of which are singletons. Sampling took place from a patient given preoperative chemotherapy. All receptors come from a human donor with esophageal squamous cell carcinoma. The donor label of this sample is uncertain.

This sequence joins TRBV7-2 and TRBJ2-4; 10 positions match TRBD2. V lost 8 bases, J lost 0 bases, and 7 bases stayed unmatched. The germline CDR1 and CDR2 sequences are SGHTA and FQGNSA. The CDR3 spans 16 residues. Here the CDR3 DNA reads TGTGCCAGCGGGGAGCGGGGGGGGCGAGCCAAAAACATTCAGTACTTC. This encodes CASGERGGRAKNIQYF.

The chain employs TRBV6-1 and TRBJ2-4; either TRBD1 or TRBD2 may supply D (5 bases each). Gene TRBJ2-3 matches the end of the DNA better, so the J call may be wrong. The CDR3 totals 13 residues. Germline V lookup: CDR1 MNHNS, CDR2 SASEGT. For the CDR3, the DNA is TGTGCCAGGGGGGTGAGGGCCAAGGATACGCAGTATTTT. Its translation: CARGVRAKDTQYF.

By proportion, this clonotype is medium-sized. The CDR3 region is CASSFQETQFF. For the CDR3, the DNA is TGTGCCAGCAGCTTCCAAGAGACCCAGTTCTTC. This chain connects TRBV7-2 to TRBJ2-1; the D is unclear. V was trimmed by 3 bases and J by 13 bases, leaving 10 bases between them. CDR1 and CDR2 (germline): SGHTA, FQGNSA. The CDR3 totals 11 residues. The full variable domain, its missing parts supplied by reference TRBV7-2 and TRBJ2-1, is GAGVSQSPSNKVTEKGKDVELRCDPISGHTALYWYRQSLGQGLEFLIYFQGNSAPDKSGLPSDRFSAERTGGSVSTLTIQRTQQEDSAVYLCASSFQETQFFGPGTRLTVL.

The J gene is TRBJ2-1, the V gene TRBV7-6, with 15 bases fitting TRBD2. The last part of the DNA fits TRBJ2-7 better; the J call may be wrong. This CDR3 has 17 amino acids. CDR1 and CDR2 (germline): SGHVS, FNYEAQ. As DNA, the CDR3 is TGTGCCAGCAGCTTAGCGTCGGGACTAGCGGGAGGCTACGAGCAGTACTTC. Its protein is CASSLASGLAGGYEQYF.

The V call is TRBV28, the J call TRBJ2-4, with a possible D match to TRBD1 (6 bases). CDR1 MDHEN and CDR2 SYDVKM come from the germline V gene. This CDR3 contains 14 residues. Written as DNA, the CDR3 is TGTGCGGGGCGTGGGGGCCCGGACGCAGATACCCAGTACTTC. Protein product: CAGRGGPDADTQYF.

This clonotype was detected ten times or more. V gene TRBV27 combines with J gene TRBJ2-1; a weak D match, TRBD1 (5 bases). The CDR3 loop spans 13 amino acids. V was clipped by 3 bases and J by 2 bases, with 5 bases between them. From germline, CDR1 is MNHEY and CDR2 SMNVEV (reference sequence). CDR3 residues: CASSLDTYNEQFF. The CDR3 region has the DNA TGTGCCAGCAGTTTGGACACCTACAATGAGCAGTTCTTC.

This clonotype was found a few times. The junction departs from germline at one end; a sequencing error may be responsible. The chain uses TRBV12-3 or TRBV12-4 and TRBJ2-3, with TRBD1 identical over 7 bases. This CDR3 is 14 amino acids long. The CDR3 sequence: CASSLGGGTDTQYF. The CDR3, as DNA: TGTGCCAGCAGCTTAGGGGGCGGGACAGATACGCAGTATTTT.

This rearrangement joins TRBV10-1 to TRBJ2-7; the match to TRBD2 covers 8 bases. Germline V CDR1 and CDR2: WNHNN, SYGVQD (reference sequence). This CDR3 contains 15 residues. Trimming took 0 bases from V and 4 from J; bases not matched to a gene: 5. CDR3 loop: CASSESVIAGYEQYF. The CDR3 region has the DNA TGCGCCAGCAGTGAGTCGGTAATAGCGGGATACGAGCAGTACTTC.

Sample share makes this clonotype large. V gene TRBV6-6 combines with J gene TRBJ2-1; 12 bases align to TRBD1. The DNA end is more similar to TRBJ2-7, so the J call may be wrong. Germline-derived CDR1 and CDR2 are MNHNY and SVGAGI (reference sequence). CDR3 length: 15 residues. In nucleotides, the CDR3 is TGTGCCAGCAGCGCGCGGGACAGGGGGCAGTACGAGCAGTACTTC. Its protein product is CASSARDRGQYEQYF.

V is TRBV6-1 and J is TRBJ2-1, with D unclear. This CDR3 spans 13 amino acids. Trimming pared 2 bases from V and 15 bases from J, leaving 17 bases between. Per germline, CDR1 MNHNS and CDR2 SASEGT. CDR3 amino acids: CASSERRPTMTFF. DNA for the CDR3: TGTGCCAGCAGTGAACGCCGCCCCACGATGACGTTCTTC.

This clonotype was detected once. The V call is TRBV6-1, the J call TRBJ2-1; TRBD1 might be the D (5 bases). V was clipped by 4 bases and J by 0 bases, with 13 bases between them. The length of the CDR3 is 16 residues. Germline V gene lookup returns CDR1 MNHNS and CDR2 SASEGT. The CDR3 is CASSGYRSSSYNEQFF. For the CDR3, the DNA is TGTGCCAGCAGTGGATACAGGAGTAGCTCCTACAATGAGCAGTTCTTC.

The chain carries TRBV10-2 and TRBJ2-3; D unclear. V shed 0 bases and J shed 9 bases, with 13 bases lying between them. CDR1 is WSHSY, CDR2 SAAADI, per germline. The CDR3 contains 14 residues. In DNA, the CDR3 is TGCGCCAGCAGTGAGTCTGAAGAGAAGGACACGCAGTATTTT. Protein sequence: CASSESEEKDTQYF.

A remark on this clonotype: A read error may account for a junction end that differs from germline. V and J are TRBV6-1 and TRBJ2-3; D might be TRBD2 (7 bases). Germline-derived CDR1 and CDR2 are MNHNS and SASEGT. This CDR3 comprises 15 residues. CDR3 nucleotide sequence: TGTGCCAGGGGTTCAGGGGAGGGGGACAAAGATACGCAGTATTTC. Translated, it gives CARGSGEGDKDTQYF.